The 27 T cell receptor beta chains below were found in one sample sequenced in a study of CD8 T cells in Susac syndrome. RNA in amounts of about 0.5 to 1 ug was reverse transcribed with random hexamers. TCRdb reanalysed the immunoSEQ multiplex PCR reads using MiXCR and keeps one entry per CDR3 protein. The profile covers around 180,000 distinct CDR3 sequences, with around 95% appearing a single time and 0.15% to 0.2% taken by the ten largest. The sample comprised CD8+ T cells from PBMCs. Receptor source: a human donor with multiple sclerosis.

The rearrangement uses TRBV9 and TRBJ2-1; the match to TRBD2 covers 15 bases. CDR1 and CDR2 from the germline V gene are SGDLS and YYNGEE. There are 17 residues in the CDR3. After removal of 4 bases from V and 5 bases from J, the junction contained 7 bases not matched to a gene. In nucleotides, the CDR3 is TGTGCCAGCAGCCCGGGACTAGCGGGAGGTATGAACAATGAGCAGTTCTTC. The encoded protein is CASSPGLAGGMNNEQFF.

The chain is built from TRBV7-9 and TRBJ1-5; D call uncertain. The CDR3 loop spans 12 amino acids. Germline V gene sequence: CDR1 SEHNR, CDR2 FQNEAQ (reference sequence). The V end lost 1 base, the J end lost 6 bases, and 4 bases lay between the germline ends. The CDR3 region is CASSLDGQPQHF. DNA for the CDR3: TGTGCCAGCAGCTTAGATGGTCAGCCCCAGCATTTT. The variable domain in full, completed from reference TRBV7-9 and TRBJ1-5, reads DTGVSQNPRHKITKRGQNVTFRCDPISEHNRLYWYRQTLGQGPEFLTYFQNEAQLEKSRLLSDRFSAERPKGSFSTLEIQRTEQGDSAMYLCASSLDGQPQHFGDGTRLSIL.

The V gene is TRBV27, the J gene TRBJ2-3; 9 nucleotides line up with TRBD1. The length of the CDR3 is 14 residues. Germline V lookup: CDR1 MNHEY, CDR2 SMNVEV (reference sequence). Losses at the gene ends were 6 bases for V and 13 bases for J; bases not matched to a gene: 14. The CDR3 nucleotides are TGTGCCAGCAGCCCGGACAGGGGAGGGCTATCTGAGTATTTT. Protein: CASSPDRGGLSEYF.

The chain carries TRBV11-2 and TRBJ1-2; D call uncertain. Trimming stripped 0 bases from V and 0 bases from J, with 8 bases between. CDR1 is SGHAT and CDR2 is FQNNGV in the germline V gene. The CDR3 sequence is 15 residues long. The CDR3 protein is CASSLEAAPNYGYTF. In nucleotides, the CDR3 is TGTGCCAGCAGCTTAGAGGCAGCCCCTAACTATGGCTACACCTTC.

The chain recombines TRBV27 with TRBJ2-7, with TRBD2 identical over 7 bases. J lost 7 bases, V lost 8 bases, and 17 bases had no gene match. The length of the CDR3 is 15 residues. The germline V gene has CDR1 MNHEY and CDR2 SMNVEV (reference sequence). The CDR3 loop is CASRPHPSGPNEQYF. The DNA of the CDR3 is TGTGCCAGCCGTCCCCACCCTAGCGGTCCGAATGAGCAGTACTTC.

The chain has TRBV5-1 and TRBJ2-7; 9 nucleotides agree with TRBD1. V was clipped by 2 bases and J by 0 bases; unmatched bases: 6. Germline CDR1 and CDR2: SGHRS and YFSETQ. CDR3 length equals 16 residues. CDR3 region: CASSLTGGSSSYEQYF. Here the CDR3 DNA reads TGCGCCAGCAGCTTAACAGGGGGCTCAAGCTCCTACGAGCAGTACTTC.

V gene TRBV27 combines with J gene TRBJ1-5, with a weak D call TRBD1 (6 bases). Germline lookup yields CDR1 MNHEY and CDR2 SMNVEV (reference sequence). Between the trimmed V and J ends, which lost 2 bases and 7 bases, there was a span of 12 bases. The CDR3 runs to 14 residues. The chain's CDR3 is CASSLVGGRQPQHF. For the CDR3, the DNA is TGTGCCAGCAGTTTAGTGGGGGGGCGCCAGCCCCAGCATTTT.

The chain links TRBV27 to TRBJ2-3; perhaps TRBD1 as D (5 bases). The length of the CDR3 is 13 residues. V was shortened by 2 bases and J by 8 bases, with 11 bases between the two germline ends. Germline V lookup: CDR1 MNHEY, CDR2 SMNVEV (reference sequence). CDR3 sequence: CASSLSDSTTQYF. The CDR3 coding sequence is TGTGCCAGCAGTTTAAGCGACAGCACTACGCAGTATTTT.

The CDR3 DNA reads as TGTGCCAGTAGTTTGGCCCCCACGGCTGAAGCTTTCTTT. Translated, it gives CASSLAPTAEAFF. The V and J genes are TRBV19 and TRBJ1-1, with D unclear. Per germline, CDR1 LNHDA and CDR2 SQIVND (reference sequence). The length of the CDR3 is 13 residues. V was clipped by 5 bases and J by 6 bases, with 13 bases between them.

This clonotype was seen only a few times. The chain links TRBV11-2 to TRBJ2-1; perhaps TRBD1 as D (6 bases). Germline V gene lookup returns CDR1 SGHAT and CDR2 FQNNGV. The CDR3 totals 13 residues. V lost 7 bases, J lost 2 bases, and 9 bases lay in between. The CDR3 region is CASTKGAYNEQFF. CDR3 nucleotide sequence: TGTGCCAGCACAAAGGGGGCCTACAATGAGCAGTTCTTC.

V and J are TRBV29-1 and TRBJ2-1; a weak D match, TRBD2 (6 bases). This CDR3 comprises 15 residues. Between the trimmed V and J ends, which lost 0 bases and 0 bases, there was a span of 9 bases. Germline CDR1 reads SQVTM; CDR2 reads ANQGSEA. In DNA form, the CDR3 reads TGCAGCGTTGAAGACGACGGGGGCTCCTACAATGAGCAGTTCTTC. Its protein product is CSVEDDGGSYNEQFF.

The chain joins TRBV7-9 to TRBJ1-4; D is ambiguous. V was trimmed by 5 bases and J by 6 bases, leaving 16 bases between them. From germline, CDR1 is SEHNR and CDR2 FQNEAQ (reference sequence). This CDR3 has 15 amino acids. The CDR3 sequence is CASSGSRGRYEKLFF. The CDR3 region has the DNA TGTGCCAGCAGCGGGTCCAGAGGGAGGTATGAAAAACTGTTTTTT.

The V and J genes are TRBV7-9 and TRBJ2-3; D is perhaps TRBD1 (5 bases). This CDR3 contains 18 residues. Germline CDR1 and CDR2: SEHNR and FQNEAQ (reference sequence). V was clipped by 0 bases and J by 3 bases, with 19 bases between them. CDR3 region: CASSLAPPTAMGTDTQYF. CDR3 DNA sequence: TGTGCCAGCAGCTTAGCCCCTCCGACAGCTATGGGGACAGATACGCAGTATTTT.

The chain joins TRBV7-6 to TRBJ2-7; D tentatively reads TRBD1 or TRBD2 (5 bases each). CDR3 length: 15 amino acids. Trimming left V 1 base short and J 3 bases short, with 13 bases between. Germline V lookup: CDR1 SGHVS, CDR2 FNYEAQ. The CDR3 loop is CASSLVGDGDYEQYF. In DNA form, the CDR3 reads TGTGCCAGCAGCTTAGTAGGGGACGGAGACTACGAGCAGTACTTC. Combining the CDR3 with reference TRBV7-6 and TRBJ2-7 gives the whole variable domain GAGVSQSPRYKVTKRGQDVALRCDPISGHVSLYWYRQALGQGPEFLTYFNYEAQQDKSGLPNDRFSAERPEGSISTLTIQRTEQRDSAMYRCASSLVGDGDYEQYFGPGTRLTVT.

CDR3 DNA: TGTGCCAGCAGCGTAAGTGTACGGGGGCTGGACACTGAAGCTTTCTTT. Its translation is CASSVSVRGLDTEAFF. The J gene is TRBJ1-1, the V gene TRBV9, with D possibly matching TRBD1 (6 bases). This CDR3 contains 16 residues. From germline, CDR1 is SGDLS and CDR2 YYNGEE. The V gene lost 1 base and the J gene lost 3 bases, with 16 bases spanning the gap.

This chain connects TRBV27 to TRBJ2-1; 12 bases fit TRBD2. Germline CDR1 and CDR2: MNHEY and SMNVEV (reference sequence). The CDR3 contains 16 residues. J lost 8 bases, V lost 7 bases, and 12 bases had no gene match. The CDR3, as DNA: TGTGCCAGCACCAATGGGGCTAGCGGGAGGGGAGATGAGCAGTTCTTC. This gives the protein CASTNGASGRGDEQFF.

The CDR3: CASSPITYEQYF. In DNA, the CDR3 is TGTGCCAGCAGCCCGATCACCTACGAGCAGTACTTC. V gene TRBV11-1 combines with J gene TRBJ2-7; D remains unclear. The V end was cut by 5 bases, the J end by 2 bases, with 7 bases between. The germline V gene encodes CDR1 SGHAT and CDR2 FQDESV (reference sequence). The CDR3 extends over 12 amino acids.

The chain couples TRBV6-6 to TRBJ2-5; D remains unclear. The V end lost 2 bases, the J end lost 9 bases, and 10 bases lay between the germline ends. Per the germline V gene, CDR1 is MNHNY and CDR2 is SVGAGI (reference sequence). CDR3 length equals 12 residues. The CDR3, as DNA: TGTGCCAGCAGTTACGACGGGTGGGCCCAGTACTTC. This codes for CASSYDGWAQYF.

CDR3 in amino acids: CASSQGSDTQYF. The CDR3 DNA reads TGTGCCAGCAGCCAGGGTTCCGATACGCAGTATTTT. The V gene is TRBV27, the J gene TRBJ2-3; possible D gene TRBD1, 5 bases. Trimming stripped 6 bases from V and 6 bases from J, with 10 bases between. Germline V gene lookup returns CDR1 MNHEY and CDR2 SMNVEV (reference sequence). This CDR3 has 12 amino acids.

The J gene is TRBJ2-1, the V gene TRBV4-2; possibly TRBD1 for D (5 bases). In germline, CDR1 is LGHNA, CDR2 YNFKEQ. CDR3 length equals 15 residues. V lost 2 bases and J 8 bases, leaving 16 bases between the germline ends. CDR3 DNA: TGTGCCAGCAGCCAAAACAGGCCTGATCCTCATGAGCAGTTCTTC. Translating it yields CASSQNRPDPHEQFF.

The rearrangement uses TRBV20-1 and TRBJ2-5; 8 nucleotides line up with TRBD1. V gave up 2 bases and J gave up 3 bases; unmatched junction bases: 5. Germline values: CDR1 DFQATT, CDR2 SNEGSKA (reference sequence). This CDR3 spans 14 amino acids. The DNA of the CDR3 is TGCAGTGCTAGACCTGACAGGGGCGAAGAGACCCAGTACTTC. Residues: CSARPDRGEETQYF.

For the CDR3, the DNA is TGTGCCAGCTCACCCAGGACTAGCGGGAACCCTCCTGGCCCCCCTTACGAGCAGTACTTC. Its translation is CASSPRTSGNPPGPPYEQYF. The chain uses TRBV18 and TRBJ2-7; TRBD2 agrees at 12 bases. Germline CDR1 reads KGHSH; CDR2 reads LQKENI. This CDR3 region has 20 residues. Trimming removed 3 bases from V and 4 bases from J; junction bases left unmatched: 19.

The gene calls are TRBV28 and TRBJ2-7; 7 positions match TRBD2. The CDR3 sequence is 14 residues long. CDR1 is MDHEN and CDR2 is SYDVKM in the germline V gene. The V and J ends lost 3 bases and 3 bases, in that order; junction bases with no gene match: 5. The CDR3 reads CASSLLAEVYEQYF. CDR3 sequence (DNA): TGTGCCAGCAGTTTGCTAGCGGAGGTCTACGAGCAGTACTTC.

The chain joins TRBV2 to TRBJ1-1; no firm D call. Trimming removed 9 bases at V and 4 bases at J, with 12 bases between. Looked up from germline, CDR1 is SNHLY and CDR2 is FYNNEI. This CDR3 is 12 amino acids long. The CDR3 nucleotides are TGTGCCAGTACCCGGGCGTCCACTGAAGCTTTCTTT. Amino acids: CASTRASTEAFF.

The chain uses TRBV20-1 and TRBJ2-7, with TRBD2 as a possible D gene (6 bases). The V and J ends lost 0 bases and 1 base respectively, with 16 bases between them. Germline V gene data show CDR1 as DFQATT and CDR2 as SNEGSKA (reference sequence). This CDR3 contains 16 residues. CDR3 sequence: CSARDRGARGSYEQYF. The CDR3 DNA reads TGCAGTGCTAGAGATCGGGGCGCCCGGGGGTCCTACGAGCAGTACTTC.

The chain combines TRBV30 with TRBJ2-7; D gene unclear. The CDR3 sequence is 11 residues long. The germline V and J ends were trimmed by 8 bases and 5 bases, with 13 bases remaining between them. Germline CDR1 reads GTSNPN; CDR2 reads SVGIG (reference sequence). The DNA for the CDR3 is TGTGCCGGGCTAGTAACCAACGAGCAGTACTTC. Its protein product is CAGLVTNEQYF.

The chain uses TRBV4-1 and TRBJ1-2; 7 positions match TRBD1. The CDR3 sequence is 15 residues long. Per the germline V gene, CDR1 is MGHRA and CDR2 is YSYEKL. The V gene end was trimmed by 1 base and the J gene end by 6 bases; junction bases not matched to a gene: 8. Written as DNA, the CDR3 is TGCGCCAGCAGCCAAGTTGGTCAGGGGGATGATGGCTACACCTTC. Protein: CASSQVGQGDDGYTF.